The 4 T cell receptor beta chains listed next were all sequenced from one sample in a study of blood T cells in healthy people across ages. It was with a sample-barcoded 5' primer and a J-beta primer mix that a second PCR of roughly 7 to 12 cycles was run. One entry per CDR3 protein results from TCRdb running MiXCR on the 5' RACE reads. The data hold almost 300,000 distinct CDR3 sequences, with roughly 29% observed a single time. Sequencing was performed on blood. These receptor sequences come from a woman between 65 and 79 years old in good health.

J is TRBJ2-5 and V is TRBV15, with D possibly being TRBD2 (7 bases). This CDR3 spans 17 amino acids. V was clipped by 8 bases and J by 4 bases, with 26 bases between them. Per the germline V gene, CDR1 is LNHNV and CDR2 is YYDKDF (reference sequence). The CDR3 protein is CATAKDAPTGRGETQYF. The CDR3 region has the DNA TGTGCCACCGCTAAGGATGCCCCAACAGGGAGGGGAGAGACCCAGTACTTC. Looking up the rest from reference TRBV15 and TRBJ2-5 gives the full variable domain: DAMVIQNPRYQVTQFGKPVTLSCSQTLNHNVMYWYQQKSSQAPKLLFHYYDKDFNNEADTPDNFQSRRPNTSFCFLDIRSPGLGDTAMYLCATAKDAPTGRGETQYFGPGTRLLVL.

V and J are TRBV28 and TRBJ1-2; 7 bases align to TRBD1. From germline, CDR1 is MDHEN and CDR2 SYDVKM. After removal of 8 bases from V and 6 bases from J, the junction contained 9 bases not matched to a gene. CDR3 length equals 13 residues. The CDR3 coding sequence is TGTGCCAGCCGAGGGGGCGCGGGGAATGGCTACACCTTC. Translating it yields CASRGGAGNGYTF.

This clonotype occurred many times. V and J are TRBV5-1 and TRBJ2-7; 9 nucleotides agree with TRBD1. This CDR3 is built from 14 residues. The V gene's germline CDR1 is SGHRS and CDR2 YFSETQ. Unmatched junction bases numbered 7, after V lost 7 bases and J lost 2 bases. This CDR3 is CASDPGQGAYEQYF. DNA for the CDR3: TGCGCCAGCGATCCGGGACAGGGCGCCTACGAGCAGTACTTC.

This clonotype was recorded only once. The chain is built from TRBV9 and TRBJ2-3; 13 bases line up with TRBD2. This CDR3 spans 19 amino acids. The germline gives CDR1 SGDLS, CDR2 YYNGEE. Unmatched junction bases numbered 9, after V lost 1 base and J lost 1 base. This chain's CDR3 is CASSVTGTSGTVGTDTQYF. CDR3 nucleotide sequence: TGTGCCAGCAGCGTAACGGGGACTAGCGGGACGGTGGGCACAGATACGCAGTATTTT.